This T cell receptor beta chain was retrieved from a study of human T cells and chemical hapten exposure. Looked up from germline, CDR1 is SGDLS and CDR2 is YYNGEE. This CDR3 contains 15 residues. Deletions cut 3 bases from V and 7 bases from J, with 14 bases between. Time point indicated: pre-sensitization, week 0. Sample treatment: therapeutic diphenylcyclopropenone sensitization with weekly scalp DPC. Regarding the study as a whole: Patch test score showed a positive correlation with PT1 expanded TCR counts. TCRs whose frequency exceeded 1 in 1000 remained the same following DPC sensitization.

In regard to this clonotype: Its antigen is not known. A much more abundant neighbour one base away suggests this may be a read error.

Using its own MiXCR run on the RACE reads, TCRdb lists one record per CDR3 protein. The sample lists 65,000 to 90,000 distinct CDR3 sequences; around 15% were seen once. The V gene is TRBV9, the J gene TRBJ1-6; D is unclear. The sample consisted of whole blood, taken in connection with sensitization to the hapten diphenylcyclopropenone (DPC). The sequence derives from a woman aged 45-60 years with alopecia areata. Some clones in this sample may be carry-over from other donors' samples. The CDR3 sequence is CASSERSITNSPLHF. CDR3 in DNA: TGTGCCAGCAGCGAAAGATCGATAACAAATTCACCCCTCCACTTT. Full variable domain (rest looked up from reference TRBV9 and TRBJ1-6): DSGVTQTPKHLITATGQRVTLRCSPRSGDLSVYWYQQSLDQGLQFLIQYYNGEERAKGNILERFSAQQFPDLHSELNLSSLELGDSALYFCASSERSITNSPLHFGNGTRLTVT.